The rows below give T cell receptor beta chains drawn from one sample of a study of blood T cell repertoires in COVID-19. Sequencing used immunoSEQ multiplex PCR; TCRdb keeps in-frame clones, though not all of them. The table shows roughly 340,000 clones, with around nine tenths occurring only once. Sequencing input: peripheral blood. Receptors originate from a woman aged 70 to 79 with COVID-19, enrolled during active disease. The CDR3 runs from the conserved cysteine through the conserved F or W. A D gene is named only where the DNA matches it firmly. Only part of the rows carry a size: once, few, many, or a class if the clone is expanded.

V gene: TRBV18; D gene: NA; clone size: NA; J gene: TRBJ1-2; CDR3 protein: CASSPPGGNYGYTF; CDR3 DNA: TGTGCCAGCTCACCACCGGGCGGGAACTATGGCTACACCTTC
V gene: TRBV7-3; D gene: TRBD1; clone size: NA; J gene: TRBJ1-1; CDR3 protein: CASSHGQDTEAFF; CDR3 DNA: TGTGCCAGCAGCCACGGACAGGACACTGAAGCTTTCTTT
V gene: TRBV10-1; D gene: NA; clone size: NA; J gene: TRBJ2-3; CDR3 protein: CASSDGDTQYF; CDR3 DNA: TGCGCCAGCAGTGACGGGGATACGCAGTATTTT
V gene: TRBV5-4; D gene: NA; clone size: NA; J gene: TRBJ2-1; CDR3 protein: CASSTRGLDEQFF; CDR3 DNA: TGTGCCAGCAGCACCAGAGGTTTGGATGAGCAGTTCTTC
V gene: TRBV5-1; D gene: NA; clone size: NA; J gene: TRBJ1-1; CDR3 protein: CASSFNTREAVTEAFF; CDR3 DNA: TGCGCCAGCAGCTTCAACACAAGGGAGGCGGTCACTGAAGCTTTCTTT
V gene: TRBV27; D gene: NA; clone size: NA; J gene: TRBJ1-2; CDR3 protein: CASSLTASLYGYTF; CDR3 DNA: TGTGCCAGCAGTTTGACAGCCTCCCTCTATGGCTACACCTTC
V gene: TRBV29-1; D gene: TRBD1; clone size: once; J gene: TRBJ2-1; CDR3 protein: CSALRDSSYNEQFF; CDR3 DNA: TGCAGCGCCCTCAGGGACAGCTCCTACAATGAGCAGTTCTTC
V gene: TRBV6-6; D gene: NA; clone size: NA; J gene: TRBJ2-1; CDR3 protein: CASTQDTYNEQFF; CDR3 DNA: TGTGCCAGCACTCAGGACACCTACAATGAGCAGTTCTTC
V gene: TRBV18; D gene: TRBD1; clone size: NA; J gene: TRBJ2-5; CDR3 protein: CASSRGQGMETQYF; CDR3 DNA: TGTGCCAGCTCACGAGGACAGGGGATGGAGACCCAGTACTTC
V gene: TRBV5-1; D gene: NA; clone size: NA; J gene: TRBJ1-5; CDR3 protein: CASSRGLGNQPQHF; CDR3 DNA: TGCGCCAGCAGCAGGGGGTTGGGGAATCAGCCCCAGCATTTT
V gene: TRBV2; D gene: TRBD2; clone size: NA; J gene: TRBJ2-1; CDR3 protein: CASKRGLAGVKEQFF; CDR3 DNA: TGTGCCAGCAAGAGGGGACTAGCGGGGGTAAAGGAGCAGTTCTTC
V gene: TRBV27; D gene: NA; clone size: NA; J gene: TRBJ2-7; CDR3 protein: CASSETARSPYYEQYF; CDR3 DNA: TGTGCCAGCAGCGAAACGGCCCGGAGCCCCTACTACGAGCAGTACTTC
V gene: TRBV27; D gene: NA; clone size: NA; J gene: TRBJ1-1; CDR3 protein: CASSYTGMTEAFF; CDR3 DNA: TGTGCCAGCAGTTACACAGGGATGACTGAAGCTTTCTTT
V gene: TRBV5-6; D gene: NA; clone size: NA; J gene: TRBJ1-5; CDR3 protein: CASSLRRLNQPQHF; CDR3 DNA: TGTGCCAGCAGCTTGCGTCGTTTGAATCAGCCCCAGCATTTT
V gene: TRBV9; D gene: NA; clone size: NA; J gene: TRBJ1-1; CDR3 protein: CASSVGHSGNTEAFF; CDR3 DNA: TGTGCCAGCAGCGTGGGTCACTCGGGGAACACTGAAGCTTTCTTT
V gene: TRBV14; D gene: TRBD2; clone size: NA; J gene: TRBJ2-7; CDR3 protein: CASSQSGSSYEQYF; CDR3 DNA: TGTGCCAGCAGCCAAAGCGGGAGTTCCTACGAGCAGTACTTC
V gene: TRBV25-1; D gene: TRBD1; clone size: NA; J gene: TRBJ1-6; CDR3 protein: CASSGDRDNSPLHF; CDR3 DNA: TGTGCCAGCAGTGGGGACAGGGACAATTCACCCCTCCACTTT
V gene: TRBV20-1; D gene: NA; clone size: NA; J gene: TRBJ1-2; CDR3 protein: CSVGGDYGYTF; CDR3 DNA: TGCAGTGTCGGGGGAGACTATGGCTACACCTTC
V gene: TRBV28; D gene: TRBD2; clone size: few; J gene: TRBJ2-3; CDR3 protein: CASKTRRGADTQYF; CDR3 DNA: TGTGCCAGCAAGACGCGGCGGGGGGCTGATACGCAGTATTTT
V gene: TRBV30; D gene: NA; clone size: NA; J gene: TRBJ2-6; CDR3 protein: CAWSVGGTGANVLTF; CDR3 DNA: TGTGCCTGGAGTGTAGGGGGTACTGGGGCCAACGTCCTGACTTTC
V gene: TRBV2; D gene: NA; clone size: NA; J gene: TRBJ1-3; CDR3 protein: CASSLGGSLLSGNTIYF; CDR3 DNA: TGTGCCAGCAGTCTCGGCGGCAGTTTGCTCTCTGGAAACACCATATATTTT
V gene: TRBV18; D gene: NA; clone size: NA; J gene: TRBJ1-1; CDR3 protein: CASSRRDSSEAFF; CDR3 DNA: TGTGCCAGCTCACGACGCGACAGTTCCGAAGCTTTCTTT
V gene: TRBV5-1; D gene: NA; clone size: NA; J gene: TRBJ1-5; CDR3 protein: CASSPSGGSQPQHF; CDR3 DNA: TGCGCCAGCAGCCCATCGGGGGGCAGTCAGCCCCAGCATTTT
V gene: TRBV4-2; D gene: NA; clone size: NA; J gene: TRBJ2-1; CDR3 protein: CASSQTRDEQFF; CDR3 DNA: TGTGCCAGCAGCCAAACCAGGGATGAGCAGTTCTTC
V gene: TRBV5-1; D gene: TRBD2; clone size: once; J gene: TRBJ2-1; CDR3 protein: CASSLGLAGASEQFF; CDR3 DNA: TGCGCCAGCAGCCTGGGACTAGCGGGGGCAAGTGAGCAGTTCTTC
V gene: TRBV5-1; D gene: NA; clone size: NA; J gene: TRBJ2-7; CDR3 protein: CASSWGVDEQYF; CDR3 DNA: TGCGCCAGCAGCTGGGGGGTAGACGAGCAGTACTTC
V gene: TRBV5-1; D gene: TRBD2; clone size: NA; J gene: TRBJ2-7; CDR3 protein: CASSLVGEGEQYF; CDR3 DNA: TGCGCCAGCAGCTTGGTTGGGGAGGGCGAGCAGTACTTC
V gene: TRBV28; D gene: NA; clone size: NA; J gene: TRBJ1-2; CDR3 protein: CASSLGPLRGYTF; CDR3 DNA: TGTGCCAGCAGTTTAGGTCCCCTTAGAGGCTACACCTTC